This T cell receptor beta chain was captured in a study of identical twins. V was clipped by 1 base and J by 3 bases, with 9 bases between them. The CDR3 spans 14 residues. CDR1 SGHDN and CDR2 FVKESK come from the germline V gene. General observations from the study: Sequences that were beta out-of-frame showed weaker excess twin sharing. The conclusions drew on cross-sectional statistical analysis instead of tracking the same donors.

TCRdb analysed the 5' RACE reads with MiXCR anew, one entry per CDR3 protein. Among roughly 700,000 distinct CDR3 sequences listed, less than 10% were seen once. For this clonotype: Antigen unknown.

These data also featured in a second study, about yellow fever vaccine responses in identical twins. That study adds: Among the twins, the vaccine T cell response reportedly seemed partly convergent and partly personalized.

The gene calls are TRBV14 and TRBJ1-1, with a weak D call TRBD1 (6 bases). The sequenced sample consisted of PBMCs. The clonotype was recovered from a woman aged 18 to 35 in good health. The CDR3 sequence: CASSQVGGDTEAFF. DNA of the CDR3: TGTGCCAGCAGCCAAGTGGGGGGCGACACTGAAGCTTTCTTT. The complete variable domain, with remaining parts taken from reference TRBV14 and TRBJ1-1, reads EAGVTQFPSHSVIEKGQTVTLRCDPISGHDNLYWYRRVMGKEIKFLLHFVKESKQDESGMPNNRFLAERTGGTYSTLKVQPAELEDSGVYFCASSQVGGDTEAFFGQGTRLTVV.